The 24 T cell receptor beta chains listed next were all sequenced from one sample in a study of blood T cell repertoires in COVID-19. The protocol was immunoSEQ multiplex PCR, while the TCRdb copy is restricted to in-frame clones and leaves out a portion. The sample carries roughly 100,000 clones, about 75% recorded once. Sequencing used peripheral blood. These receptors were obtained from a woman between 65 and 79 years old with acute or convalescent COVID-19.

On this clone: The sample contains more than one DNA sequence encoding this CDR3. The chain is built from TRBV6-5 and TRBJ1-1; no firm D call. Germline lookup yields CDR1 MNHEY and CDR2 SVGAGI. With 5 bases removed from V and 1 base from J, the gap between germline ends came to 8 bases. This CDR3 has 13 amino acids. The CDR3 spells CASSTRQNTEAFF. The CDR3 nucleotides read TGTGCCAGCAGTACGAGACAGAACACTGAAGCTTTCTTT.

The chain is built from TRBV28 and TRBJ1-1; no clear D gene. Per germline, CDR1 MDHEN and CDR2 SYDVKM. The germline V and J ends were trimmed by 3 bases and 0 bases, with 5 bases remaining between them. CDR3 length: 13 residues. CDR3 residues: CASSFRVNTEAFF. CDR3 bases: TGTGCCAGCAGTTTCCGGGTGAACACTGAAGCTTTCTTT.

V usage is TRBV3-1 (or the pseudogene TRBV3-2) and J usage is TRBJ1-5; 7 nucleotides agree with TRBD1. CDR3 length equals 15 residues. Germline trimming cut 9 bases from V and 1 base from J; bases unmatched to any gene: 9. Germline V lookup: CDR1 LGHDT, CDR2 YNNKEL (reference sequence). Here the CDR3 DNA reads TGTGCCAGGGCCGGGACAGTAATGAGCAATCAGCCCCAGCATTTT. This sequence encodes CARAGTVMSNQPQHF.

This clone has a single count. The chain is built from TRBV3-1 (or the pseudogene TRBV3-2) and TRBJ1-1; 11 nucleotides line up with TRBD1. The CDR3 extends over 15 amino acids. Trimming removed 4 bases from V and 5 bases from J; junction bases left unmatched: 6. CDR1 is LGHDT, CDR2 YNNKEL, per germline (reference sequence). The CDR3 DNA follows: TGTGCCAGCAGCCCCCGGACAGGGGGCGCGACTGAAGCTTTCTTT. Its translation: CASSPRTGGATEAFF.

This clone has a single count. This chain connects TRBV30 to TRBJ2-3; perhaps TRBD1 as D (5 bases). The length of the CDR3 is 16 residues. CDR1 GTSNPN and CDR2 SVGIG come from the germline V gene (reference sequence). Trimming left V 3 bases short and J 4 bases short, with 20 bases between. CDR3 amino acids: CAWRRQGGSNADTQYF. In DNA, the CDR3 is TGTGCCTGGAGAAGGCAGGGCGGTTCAAACGCAGATACGCAGTATTTT.

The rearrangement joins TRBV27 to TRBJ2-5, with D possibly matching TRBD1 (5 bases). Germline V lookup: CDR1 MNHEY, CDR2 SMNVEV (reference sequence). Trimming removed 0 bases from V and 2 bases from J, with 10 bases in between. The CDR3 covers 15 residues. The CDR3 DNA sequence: TGTGCCAGCAGTTTATCCCCGACAGCGCAAGAGACCCAGTACTTC. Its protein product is CASSLSPTAQETQYF.

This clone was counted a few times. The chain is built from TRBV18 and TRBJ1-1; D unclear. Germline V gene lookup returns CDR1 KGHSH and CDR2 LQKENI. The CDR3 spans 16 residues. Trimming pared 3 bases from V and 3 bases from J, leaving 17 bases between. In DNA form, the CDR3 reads TGTGCCAGCTCACCGTACTCCAACAGAGGGTACACTGAAGCTTTCTTT. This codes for CASSPYSNRGYTEAFF.

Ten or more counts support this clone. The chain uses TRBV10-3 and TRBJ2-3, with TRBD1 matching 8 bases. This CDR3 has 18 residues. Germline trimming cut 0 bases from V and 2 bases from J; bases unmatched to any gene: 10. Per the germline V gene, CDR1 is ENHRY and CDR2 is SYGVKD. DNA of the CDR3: TGTGCCATCAGTGAGTCGATGGCGGCCAGGGGGCACACAGATACGCAGTATTTT. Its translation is CAISESMAARGHTDTQYF.

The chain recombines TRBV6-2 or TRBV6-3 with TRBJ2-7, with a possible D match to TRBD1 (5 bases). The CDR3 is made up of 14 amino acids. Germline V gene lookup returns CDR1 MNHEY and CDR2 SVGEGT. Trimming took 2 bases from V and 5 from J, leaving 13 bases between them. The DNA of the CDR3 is TGTGCCAGCAGTTACCCCCCAGGGCTCAACGAGCAGTACTTC. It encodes CASSYPPGLNEQYF.

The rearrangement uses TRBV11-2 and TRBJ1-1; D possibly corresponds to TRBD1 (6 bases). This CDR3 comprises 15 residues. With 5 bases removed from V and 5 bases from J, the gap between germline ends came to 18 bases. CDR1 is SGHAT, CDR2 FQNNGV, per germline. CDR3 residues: CASSVSGGARTEAFF. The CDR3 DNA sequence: TGTGCCAGCAGCGTATCTGGGGGGGCGCGTACTGAAGCTTTCTTT.

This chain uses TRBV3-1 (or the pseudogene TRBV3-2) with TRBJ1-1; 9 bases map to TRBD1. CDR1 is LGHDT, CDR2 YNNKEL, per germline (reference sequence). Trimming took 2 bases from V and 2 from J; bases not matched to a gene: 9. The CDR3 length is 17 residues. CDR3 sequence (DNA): TGTGCCAGCAGCCAATCCCGGACAGGGGACTCAAACACTGAAGCTTTCTTT. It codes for CASSQSRTGDSNTEAFF.

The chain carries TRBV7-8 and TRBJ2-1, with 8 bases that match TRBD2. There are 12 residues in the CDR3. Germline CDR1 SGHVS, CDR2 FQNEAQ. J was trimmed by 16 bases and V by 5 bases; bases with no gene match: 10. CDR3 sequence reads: CASSPSGSPGFF. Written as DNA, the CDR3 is TGTGCCAGCAGCCCTAGCGGGTCCCCGGGTTTCTTC.

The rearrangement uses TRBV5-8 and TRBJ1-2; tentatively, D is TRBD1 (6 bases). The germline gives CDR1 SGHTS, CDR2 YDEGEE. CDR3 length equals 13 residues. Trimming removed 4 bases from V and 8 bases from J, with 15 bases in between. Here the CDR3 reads CASSPGHWEGYTF. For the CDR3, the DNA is TGTGCCAGCAGCCCGGGACATTGGGAAGGCTACACCTTC.

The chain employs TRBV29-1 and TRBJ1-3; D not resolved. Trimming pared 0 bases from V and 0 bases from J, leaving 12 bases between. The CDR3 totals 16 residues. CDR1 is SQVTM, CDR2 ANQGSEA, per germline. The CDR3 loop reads CSVEDLSSFSGNTIYF. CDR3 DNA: TGCAGCGTTGAAGATCTCTCAAGCTTCTCTGGAAACACCATATATTTT.

CDR3 nucleotides: TGTGCCAGTAGTATATCAGGAAGAACAGGGGGCGCAGGGGGCGGCAATCAGCCCCAGCATTTT. Protein sequence: CASSISGRTGGAGGGNQPQHF. This chain joins TRBV19 and TRBJ1-5; 9 bases fit TRBD1. The CDR3 is made up of 21 amino acids. The V segment lost 2 bases and the J segment 2 bases; nucleotides outside the gene matches: 19. Germline loops: CDR1 LNHDA, CDR2 SQIVND (reference sequence).

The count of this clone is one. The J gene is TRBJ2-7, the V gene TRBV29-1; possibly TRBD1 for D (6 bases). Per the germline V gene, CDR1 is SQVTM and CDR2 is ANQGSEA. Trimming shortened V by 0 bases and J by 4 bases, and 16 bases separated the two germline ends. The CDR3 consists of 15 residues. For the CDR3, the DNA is TGCAGCGTTGAAGATCCTGGCAGGGGTGGTTACGAGCAGTACTTC. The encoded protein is CSVEDPGRGGYEQYF.

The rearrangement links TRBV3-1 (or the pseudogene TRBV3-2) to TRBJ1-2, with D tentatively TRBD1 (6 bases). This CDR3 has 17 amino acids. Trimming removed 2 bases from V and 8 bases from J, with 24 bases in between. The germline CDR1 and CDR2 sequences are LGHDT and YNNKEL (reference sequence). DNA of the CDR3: TGTGCCAGCAGCCAATTGGGGGGGGCAGGCGGATTGGGCGGCTACACCTTC. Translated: CASSQLGGAGGLGGYTF.

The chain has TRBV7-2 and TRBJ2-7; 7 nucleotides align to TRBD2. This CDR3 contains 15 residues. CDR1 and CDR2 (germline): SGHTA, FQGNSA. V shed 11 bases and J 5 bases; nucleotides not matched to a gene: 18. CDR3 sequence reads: CAVMEPGLAVHEQYF. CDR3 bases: TGTGCCGTGATGGAACCGGGGCTAGCGGTCCACGAGCAGTACTTC. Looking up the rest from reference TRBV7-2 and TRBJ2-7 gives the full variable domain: GAGVSQSPSNKVTEKGKDVELRCDPISGHTALYWYRQSLGQGLEFLIYFQGNSAPDKSGLPSDRFSAERTGGSVSTLTIQRTQQEDSAVYLCAVMEPGLAVHEQYFGPGTRLTVT.

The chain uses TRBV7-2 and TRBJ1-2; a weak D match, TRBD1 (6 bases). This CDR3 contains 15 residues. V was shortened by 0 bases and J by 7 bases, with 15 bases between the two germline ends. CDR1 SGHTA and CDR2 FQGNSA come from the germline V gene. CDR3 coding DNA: TGTGCCAGCAGCTTAGCGCCGGTAACAGGGACTGGCTACACCTTC. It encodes CASSLAPVTGTGYTF.

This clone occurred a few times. The CDR3 nucleotides read TGCAGCGTTGTTCACCGGGGTAGCCACGAGCAGTACTTC. It translates to CSVVHRGSHEQYF. This chain joins TRBV29-1 and TRBJ2-7; D possibly corresponds to TRBD2 (5 bases). V dropped 4 bases and J dropped 5 bases, with 15 bases sitting between them. Germline CDR1 is SQVTM and CDR2 is ANQGSEA. The CDR3 is made up of 13 amino acids.

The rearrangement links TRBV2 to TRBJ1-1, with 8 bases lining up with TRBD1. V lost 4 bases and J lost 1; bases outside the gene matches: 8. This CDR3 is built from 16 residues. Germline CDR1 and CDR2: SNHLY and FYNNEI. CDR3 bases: TGTGCCAGCAGTGCCTTGACAGGGGCCGGGAACACTGAAGCTTTCTTT. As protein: CASSALTGAGNTEAFF.

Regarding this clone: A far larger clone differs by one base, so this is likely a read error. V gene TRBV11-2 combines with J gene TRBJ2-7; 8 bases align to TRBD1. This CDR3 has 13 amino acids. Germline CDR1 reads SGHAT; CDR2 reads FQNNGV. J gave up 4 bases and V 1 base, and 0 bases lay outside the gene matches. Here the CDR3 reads CASSLGTGYEQYF. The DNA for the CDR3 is TGTGCCAGCAGCTTAGGGACAGGGTACGAGCAGTACTTC.

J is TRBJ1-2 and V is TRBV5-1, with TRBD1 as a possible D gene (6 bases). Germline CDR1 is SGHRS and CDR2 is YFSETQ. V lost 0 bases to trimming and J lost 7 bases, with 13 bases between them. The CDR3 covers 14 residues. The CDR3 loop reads CASSLGQAWGGYTF. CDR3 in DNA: TGCGCCAGCAGCTTGGGACAGGCCTGGGGTGGCTACACCTTC.

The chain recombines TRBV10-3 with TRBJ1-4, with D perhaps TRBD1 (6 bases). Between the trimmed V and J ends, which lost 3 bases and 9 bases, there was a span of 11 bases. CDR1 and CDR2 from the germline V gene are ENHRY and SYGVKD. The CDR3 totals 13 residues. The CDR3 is CAISDSTGQKLFF. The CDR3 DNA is TGTGCCATCAGTGATTCGACAGGTCAAAAACTGTTTTTT.